These 2 T cell receptor beta chains came from one sample sequenced in a study of cytomegalovirus exposure and HLA in healthy donors. Clones were read by immunoSEQ multiplex PCR, and TCRdb kept only the in-frame ones, dropping some. The profile shows 150,000 to 200,000 clones, roughly 89% of them singletons. The sequenced sample was PBMCs. These receptors all stem from a woman in her twenties or thirties in good health and CMV-seronegative.

The rearrangement links TRBV5-1 to TRBJ2-1; TRBD1 agrees at 10 bases. CDR1 is SGHRS, CDR2 YFSETQ, per germline. This CDR3 spans 15 amino acids. V gave up 4 bases and J gave up 2 bases; unmatched junction bases: 3. The CDR3, as DNA: TGCGCCAGCAGCCCCGGGACAGGGGCCTACAATGAGCAGTTCTTC. Amino acids: CASSPGTGAYNEQFF.

The chain combines TRBV18 with TRBJ2-7; 7 bases are shared with TRBD1. The ends lost 4 bases at V and 6 bases at J; junction bases unmatched: 12. The CDR3 consists of 15 residues. Germline V CDR1 and CDR2: KGHSH, LQKENI. Here the CDR3 reads CASSQGDRDISEQYF. The CDR3 DNA sequence: TGTGCCAGCTCACAAGGTGACAGGGATATTTCCGAGCAGTACTTC.